The clone carrying this TCR beta chain showed up just once. The repertoire was sequenced with immunoSEQ multiplex PCR; TCRdb's copy has only in-frame clones and lacks some. The repertoire holds 75,000 to 100,000 clones, with about nine tenths as singletons. The data are from a study of T cell changes during pregnancy in multiple sclerosis. Germline loops: CDR1 MGHRA, CDR2 YSYEKL. This CDR3 region has 15 residues. Trimming left V 3 bases short and J 5 bases short, with 14 bases between. The clonotype comes from a female donor in good health, enrolled as a control in a pregnancy study. The chain employs TRBV4-1 and TRBJ2-1, with D perhaps matching TRBD2 (5 bases). The sequencing here drew on peripheral blood, taken in the second trimester of pregnancy. The CDR3 DNA is TGCGCCAGCAGCCAGTTCGGACTGGTAGACAATGAGCAGTTCTTC. Translated: CASSQFGLVDNEQFF.